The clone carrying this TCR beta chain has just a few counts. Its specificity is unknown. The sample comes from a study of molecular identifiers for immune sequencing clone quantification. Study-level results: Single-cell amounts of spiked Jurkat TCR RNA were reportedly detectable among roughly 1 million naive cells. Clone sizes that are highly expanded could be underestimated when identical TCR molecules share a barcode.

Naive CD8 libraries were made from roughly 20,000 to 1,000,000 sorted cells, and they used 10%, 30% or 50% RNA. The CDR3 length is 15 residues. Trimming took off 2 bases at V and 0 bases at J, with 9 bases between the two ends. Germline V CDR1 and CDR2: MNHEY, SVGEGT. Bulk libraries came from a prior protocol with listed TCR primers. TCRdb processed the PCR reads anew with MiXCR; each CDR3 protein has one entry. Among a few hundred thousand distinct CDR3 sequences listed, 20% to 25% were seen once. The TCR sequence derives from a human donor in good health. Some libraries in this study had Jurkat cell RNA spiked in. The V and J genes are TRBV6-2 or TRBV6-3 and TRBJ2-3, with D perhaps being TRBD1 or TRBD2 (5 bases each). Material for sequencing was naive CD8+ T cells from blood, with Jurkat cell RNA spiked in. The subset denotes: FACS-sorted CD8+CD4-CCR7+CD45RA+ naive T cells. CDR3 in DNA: TGTGCCAGCAGTTACAGGGACCGGAGCACAGATACGCAGTATTTT. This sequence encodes CASSYRDRSTDTQYF.